The 23 T cell receptor beta chains below all came from one sample that was sequenced in a study of cytotoxic CD8 clonotypes in ibrutinib-treated CLL. Measured with immunoSEQ multiplex PCR; TCRdb has only the in-frame clones, and not every one. The data show over 100,000 clones, with 80% to 90% seen just once and 2% to 2.5% held by the top ten. This specimen consisted of PBMCs, obtained after 24 months of ibrutinib treatment. The receptors come from a human donor with chronic lymphocytic leukemia.

The rearrangement links TRBV18 to TRBJ2-1; D gene uncertain. Germline lookup yields CDR1 KGHSH and CDR2 LQKENI. The V end lost 2 bases, the J end lost 3 bases, and 5 bases lay between the germline ends. This CDR3 has 13 residues. CDR3 residues: CASSPNSYNEQFF. DNA of the CDR3: TGTGCCAGCTCACCAAACAGCTACAATGAGCAGTTCTTC.

The chain is built from TRBV18 and TRBJ1-2, with D unresolved. The CDR3 sequence is 15 residues long. Germline V gives CDR1 KGHSH, CDR2 LQKENI. Trimming took off 3 bases at V and 3 bases at J, with 14 bases between the two ends. The CDR3 spells CASSPSPTPYYGYTF. CDR3 nucleotide sequence: TGTGCCAGCTCACCTTCTCCTACCCCTTACTATGGCTACACCTTC.

The chain joins TRBV2 to TRBJ2-7; 8 nucleotides align to TRBD2. Unmatched junction bases numbered 5, after V lost 6 bases and J lost 1 base. CDR1 is SNHLY, CDR2 FYNNEI, per germline. The CDR3 runs to 14 residues. CDR3 sequence reads: CASRRLAGSYEQYF. In nucleotides, the CDR3 is TGTGCCAGCAGACGCCTAGCGGGTTCCTACGAGCAGTACTTC.

The J gene is TRBJ2-7, the V gene TRBV30; D might be TRBD1 (5 bases). The germline CDR1 and CDR2 sequences are GTSNPN and SVGIG (reference sequence). The CDR3 is 16 amino acids. The V and J ends lost 0 bases and 6 bases respectively, with 21 bases between them. The CDR3 DNA reads TGTGCCTGGAGTGTGGTGGGGCGAACAAACCCATCCGAGCAGTACTTC. This translates into CAWSVVGRTNPSEQYF.

Only one count was recorded for this clone. V and J are TRBV28 and TRBJ1-2, with a tentative D call TRBD1 (5 bases). The CDR3 has 13 residues. Trimming took off 7 bases at V and 3 bases at J, with 12 bases between the two ends. From germline, CDR1 is MDHEN and CDR2 SYDVKM. CDR3: CASNFRGYYGYTF. The DNA for the CDR3 is TGTGCCAGCAACTTCCGGGGCTACTATGGCTACACCTTC.

This sequence joins TRBV5-1 and TRBJ2-7, with 9 bases aligning to TRBD1. V lost 2 bases and J lost 5; bases outside the gene matches: 14. The CDR3 is 17 amino acids. Germline CDR1 is SGHRS and CDR2 is YFSETQ. The CDR3 spells CASSFITGGVRVDEQYF. The CDR3, as DNA: TGCGCCAGCAGCTTCATTACAGGGGGCGTAAGGGTAGACGAGCAGTACTTC.

V is TRBV7-3 and J is TRBJ2-5; 10 nucleotides line up with TRBD2. This CDR3 has 15 residues. The V gene's germline CDR1 is SGHTA and CDR2 FQGTGA. V shed 1 base and J 4 bases; nucleotides not matched to a gene: 3. The CDR3 coding sequence is TGTGCCAGCAGCTTAATCCTAGCGGGAGTAGAGACCCAGTACTTC. This sequence encodes CASSLILAGVETQYF.

V and J are TRBV19 and TRBJ2-1; tentative D call: TRBD2 (6 bases). Germline V gene data show CDR1 as LNHDA and CDR2 as SQIVND (reference sequence). There are 14 residues in the CDR3. Trimming pared 3 bases from V and 1 base from J, leaving 7 bases between. CDR3 protein: CASSMGGSYNEQFF. Written as DNA, the CDR3 is TGTGCCAGTAGTATGGGGGGATCCTACAATGAGCAGTTCTTC.

This clone was seen more than once but under ten times. The V call is TRBV5-1, the J call TRBJ1-1; D perhaps matches TRBD1 (5 bases). The CDR3 runs 12 residues. Trimming removed 4 bases at V and 6 bases at J, with 10 bases between. Germline CDR1 is SGHRS and CDR2 is YFSETQ. CDR3 protein: CASSAPGPEAFF. DNA of the CDR3: TGCGCCAGCAGCGCGCCGGGACCTGAAGCTTTCTTT.

A note on this clone: At one end, the junction sequence differs from germline, possibly due to a read error. This chain uses TRBV5-1 with TRBJ2-2, with 8 positions matching TRBD1. Germline CDR1 SGHRS, CDR2 YFSETQ. The CDR3 runs to 14 residues. CDR3 sequence reads: CASSVDREHRGAVF. The CDR3 region has the DNA TGCGCCAGCAGCGTGGACAGGGAACACCGGGGAGCTGTTTTT.

This chain uses TRBV6-1 with TRBJ1-1; a possible D gene is TRBD1 (6 bases). V lost 6 bases and J lost 1, with 12 bases in between. Germline V lookup: CDR1 MNHNS, CDR2 SASEGT. The CDR3 contains 14 residues. The CDR3 here is CASRDRQANTEAFF. The CDR3 DNA follows: TGTGCCAGCAGGGACCGACAGGCGAACACTGAAGCTTTCTTT.

The V and J genes are TRBV15 and TRBJ2-7; 10 bases map to TRBD1. This CDR3 is 15 amino acids long. Germline V gene sequence: CDR1 LNHNV, CDR2 YYDKDF (reference sequence). After removal of 1 base from V and 7 bases from J, the junction contained 7 bases not matched to a gene. The CDR3 is CATSRVGTGASEQYF. The CDR3, as DNA: TGTGCCACCAGCAGAGTCGGGACAGGGGCGAGTGAGCAGTACTTC. The entire variable domain, with the rest obtained from reference TRBV15 and TRBJ2-7, is as follows: DAMVIQNPRYQVTQFGKPVTLSCSQTLNHNVMYWYQQKSSQAPKLLFHYYDKDFNNEADTPDNFQSRRPNTSFCFLDIRSPGLGDTAMYLCATSRVGTGASEQYFGPGTRLTVT.

The chain recombines TRBV28 with TRBJ1-6; no clear D. Germline V gives CDR1 MDHEN, CDR2 SYDVKM. This CDR3 has 14 residues. V lost 1 base, J lost 5 bases, and 6 bases lay in between. CDR3 DNA: TGTGCCAGCAGTTTATCAGAAAATAATTCACCCCTCCACTTT. Protein: CASSLSENNSPLHF.

The J gene is TRBJ1-1, the V gene TRBV20-1, with no clear D. V was cut by 6 bases and J by 11 bases, with 13 bases left in between. Germline assignment: CDR1 DFQATT and CDR2 SNEGSKA (reference sequence). CDR3 length: 10 residues. Here the CDR3 DNA reads TGCAGTGCCGGCCCGGGTTCGGCTTTCTTT. The encoded protein is CSAGPGSAFF.

The chain employs TRBV10-3 and TRBJ1-5, with TRBD1 matching 9 bases. The CDR3 consists of 16 residues. The germline CDR1 and CDR2 sequences are ENHRY and SYGVKD. V was pared by 3 bases and J by 5 bases, with 8 bases of the junction left unmatched. As DNA, the CDR3 is TGTGCCATCAGTGATAGAGACAGGGGGATAGATCAGCCCCAGCATTTT. It translates to CAISDRDRGIDQPQHF.

This clone has only one observation. J is TRBJ2-1 and V is TRBV2, with 9 bases matching TRBD2. The CDR3 consists of 15 residues. Germline assignment: CDR1 SNHLY and CDR2 FYNNEI. Germline trimming cut 4 bases from V and 10 bases from J; bases unmatched to any gene: 11. The CDR3 sequence: CASSAIAGATLEQFF. The CDR3 coding sequence is TGTGCCAGCAGTGCGATAGCGGGAGCAACTTTGGAGCAGTTCTTC.

J is TRBJ2-3 and V is TRBV19; 15 bases line up with TRBD2. Trimming removed 5 bases from V and 0 bases from J; junction bases left unmatched: 6. Germline values: CDR1 LNHDA, CDR2 SQIVND (reference sequence). The length of the CDR3 is 18 residues. Written as DNA, the CDR3 is TGTGCCAGTAGTCCAGGACTAGCGGGGGGGACCAGCACAGATACGCAGTATTTT. As protein: CASSPGLAGGTSTDTQYF.

The chain's CDR3 is CASSPPMGTGNQPQHF. CDR3 coding DNA: TGTGCCAGCTCACCTCCGATGGGGACAGGGAATCAGCCCCAGCATTTT. The gene calls are TRBV18 and TRBJ1-5; 9 bases align to TRBD1. The CDR3 runs 16 residues. The ends lost 3 bases at V and 4 bases at J; junction bases unmatched: 7. The germline CDR1 and CDR2 sequences are KGHSH and LQKENI.

The chain is built from TRBV7-8 and TRBJ2-5, with 7 bases matching TRBD2. CDR1 and CDR2 from the germline V gene are SGHVS and FQNEAQ. The CDR3 is 15 residues long. With V trimmed by 5 bases and J by 5 bases, 11 bases remained unmatched. The chain's CDR3 is CASSPARLAGETQYF. In nucleotides, the CDR3 is TGTGCCAGCAGCCCCGCCCGACTAGCAGGGGAGACCCAGTACTTC.

V gene TRBV4-2 combines with J gene TRBJ1-6; unclear D gene. The V end lost 0 bases, the J end lost 10 bases, and 10 bases lay between the germline ends. The CDR3 consists of 14 residues. CDR1 LGHNA and CDR2 YNFKEQ come from the germline V gene. CDR3 sequence: CASSQESSQSPLHF. The CDR3 region has the DNA TGTGCCAGCAGCCAAGAAAGCAGTCAATCACCCCTCCACTTT.

The chain links TRBV1 to TRBJ2-6; the table's TRBD1 call for D was not verified on the DNA. TRBV1 is deemed a pseudogene. CDR3 length equals 16 residues. The CDR3 is CTSRGAGQSRANVLTF. CDR3 sequence (DNA): TGCACCAGCAGGGGGGCAGGACAAAGTCGGGCCAACGTCCTGACTTTC.

This clone was counted once. The J gene is TRBJ2-1, the V gene TRBV5-1; 8 bases are shared with TRBD2. The CDR3 length is 15 residues. Germline V gene sequence: CDR1 SGHRS, CDR2 YFSETQ. V dropped 5 bases and J dropped 7; count of bases not matched to a gene: 11. The CDR3 nucleotides are TGCGCCAGCAGGTATCGGGAGGGCGCGAGTAATGAGCAGTTCTTC. Translating gives CASRYREGASNEQFF.

The V gene is TRBV9, the J gene TRBJ2-5, with TRBD1 matching over 10 bases. Losses at the gene ends were 3 bases for V and 5 bases for J; bases not matched to a gene: 4. This CDR3 comprises 14 residues. Germline V gene lookup returns CDR1 SGDLS and CDR2 YYNGEE. The CDR3 here is CASSARGQGETQYF. The CDR3 bases are TGTGCCAGCAGCGCGAGGGGACAGGGGGAGACCCAGTACTTC.